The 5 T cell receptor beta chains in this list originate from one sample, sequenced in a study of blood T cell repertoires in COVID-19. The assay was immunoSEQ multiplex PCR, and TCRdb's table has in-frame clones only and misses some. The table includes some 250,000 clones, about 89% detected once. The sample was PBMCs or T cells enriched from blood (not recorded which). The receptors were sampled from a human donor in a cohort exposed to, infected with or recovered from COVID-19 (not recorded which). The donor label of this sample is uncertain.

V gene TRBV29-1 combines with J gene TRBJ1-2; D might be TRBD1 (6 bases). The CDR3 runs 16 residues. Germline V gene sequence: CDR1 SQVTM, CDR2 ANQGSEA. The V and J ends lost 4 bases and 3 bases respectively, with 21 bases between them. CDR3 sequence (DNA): TGCAGCGTTGCTGGACAGACCATCCGTCCGGACTATGGCTACACCTTC. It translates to CSVAGQTIRPDYGYTF.

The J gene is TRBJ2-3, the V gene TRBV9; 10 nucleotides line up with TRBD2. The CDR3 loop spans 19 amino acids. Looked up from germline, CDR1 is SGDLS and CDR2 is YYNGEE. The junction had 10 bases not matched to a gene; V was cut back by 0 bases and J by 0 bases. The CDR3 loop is CASSVDSLAGAPSTDTQYF. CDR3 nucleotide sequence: TGTGCCAGCAGCGTAGATAGCCTAGCGGGGGCTCCTAGCACAGATACGCAGTATTTT.

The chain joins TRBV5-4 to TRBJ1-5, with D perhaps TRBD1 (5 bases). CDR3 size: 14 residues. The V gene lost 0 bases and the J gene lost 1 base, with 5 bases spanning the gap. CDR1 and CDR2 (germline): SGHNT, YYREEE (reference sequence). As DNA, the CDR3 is TGTGCCAGCAGCTTGGGGGGCAGCAATCAGCCCCAGCATTTT. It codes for CASSLGGSNQPQHF.

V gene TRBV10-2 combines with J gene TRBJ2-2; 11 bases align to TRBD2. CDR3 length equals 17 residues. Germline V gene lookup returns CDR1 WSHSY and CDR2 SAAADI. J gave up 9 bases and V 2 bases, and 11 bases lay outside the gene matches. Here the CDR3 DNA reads TGCGCCAGCAGTGAGACGTCTAGCGGGGGGCTTGGCAGGGAGCTGTTTTTT. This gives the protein CASSETSSGGLGRELFF.

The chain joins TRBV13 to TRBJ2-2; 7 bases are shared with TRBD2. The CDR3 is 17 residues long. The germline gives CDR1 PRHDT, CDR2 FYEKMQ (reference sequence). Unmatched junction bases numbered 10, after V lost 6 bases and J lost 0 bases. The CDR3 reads CASRALADTSNTGELFF. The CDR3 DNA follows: TGTGCCAGCAGGGCTCTAGCGGATACTTCGAACACCGGGGAGCTGTTTTTT.